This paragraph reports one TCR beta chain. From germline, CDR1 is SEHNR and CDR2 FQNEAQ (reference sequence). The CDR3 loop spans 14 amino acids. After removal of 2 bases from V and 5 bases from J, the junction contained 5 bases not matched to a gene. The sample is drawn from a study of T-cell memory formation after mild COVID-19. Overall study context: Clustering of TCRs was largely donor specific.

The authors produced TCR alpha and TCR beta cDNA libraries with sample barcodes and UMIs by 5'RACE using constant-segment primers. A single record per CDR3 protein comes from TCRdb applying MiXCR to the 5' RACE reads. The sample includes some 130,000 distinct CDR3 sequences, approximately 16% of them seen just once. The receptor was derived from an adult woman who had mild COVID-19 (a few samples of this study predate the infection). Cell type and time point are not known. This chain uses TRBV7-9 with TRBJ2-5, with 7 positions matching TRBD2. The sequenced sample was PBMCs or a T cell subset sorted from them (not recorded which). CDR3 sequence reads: CASSLQAGEETQYF. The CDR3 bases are TGTGCCAGCAGCTTACAGGCGGGGGAGGAGACCCAGTACTTC.